A single sample is the source of the 6 T cell receptor beta chains below, sequenced in a study of neoadjuvant anti-PD-1 for oral cavity cancer. Sequencing used immunoSEQ multiplex PCR; TCRdb keeps in-frame clones, though not all of them. The repertoire includes about 14,000 clones, 55% to 80% of them detected once, and around 2.1% sits in the top ten. The source was PBMCs, collected before nivolumab (anti-PD-1) treatment. The receptors shown here come from a person aged 35-79 years with oral cavity squamous cell carcinoma.

This clone was seen a few times. This chain joins TRBV6-5 and TRBJ2-3; possible D gene TRBD2, 7 bases. V was clipped by 0 bases and J by 4 bases, with 14 bases between them. CDR3 length: 16 residues. Germline CDR1 and CDR2: MNHEY and SVGAGI. The CDR3 loop reads CASSYSLGAGADTQYF. Here the CDR3 DNA reads TGTGCCAGCAGTTACTCTTTGGGGGCGGGAGCAGATACGCAGTATTTT.

J is TRBJ2-5 and V is TRBV9, with TRBD2 as a possible D gene (7 bases). The V gene's germline CDR1 is SGDLS and CDR2 YYNGEE. The CDR3 totals 16 residues. V was cut by 0 bases and J by 3 bases, with 15 bases left in between. The CDR3 loop is CASSVDVGGPKETQYF. In DNA form, the CDR3 reads TGTGCCAGCAGCGTAGATGTGGGGGGGCCGAAAGAGACCCAGTACTTC.

This clone was seen once. The chain recombines TRBV19 with TRBJ2-1; TRBD1 matches at 8 bases. The length of the CDR3 is 16 residues. The germline V gene encodes CDR1 LNHDA and CDR2 SQIVND (reference sequence). V lost 5 bases to trimming and J lost 2 bases; unmatched junction nucleotides: 8. For the CDR3, the DNA is TGTGCCAGTAGTGTACAGGGGGTGAAAACCTACAATGAGCAGTTCTTC. It is translated as CASSVQGVKTYNEQFF. The full variable domain, rest sourced from reference TRBV19 and TRBJ2-1, is DGGITQSPKYLFRKEGQNVTLSCEQNLNHDAMYWYRQDPGQGLRLIYYSQIVNDFQKGDIAEGYSVSREKKESFPLTVTSAQKNPTAFYLCASSVQGVKTYNEQFFGPGTRLTVL.

J is TRBJ2-5 and V is TRBV7-2; tentatively, D is TRBD2 (6 bases). Per the germline V gene, CDR1 is SGHTA and CDR2 is FQGNSA. With 5 bases removed from V and 4 bases from J, the gap between germline ends came to 17 bases. This CDR3 contains 15 residues. This CDR3 reads CASSTGLVTGETQYF. The DNA for the CDR3 is TGTGCCAGCAGCACGGGACTGGTAACGGGAGAGACCCAGTACTTC.

This clone was counted a few times. The junction differs from germline at one of its ends, possibly a read error. The chain uses TRBV5-4 and TRBJ2-7; tentative D call: TRBD1 (6 bases). Germline assignment: CDR1 SGHNT and CDR2 YYREEE (reference sequence). The CDR3 runs 13 residues. CDR3 bases: TGTGCAAGCAGGGGCAGGGGCTCCTACGAGCAGTACTTC. This gives the protein CASRGRGSYEQYF.

This clone was detected only a few times. This chain links TRBV27 with TRBJ2-7, with a tentative D call TRBD1 (6 bases). The CDR3 has 15 amino acids. The germline V gene encodes CDR1 MNHEY and CDR2 SMNVEV (reference sequence). The germline V and J ends were trimmed by 4 bases and 0 bases, with 13 bases remaining between them. This chain's CDR3 is CASSWDILSSYEQYF. CDR3 bases: TGTGCCAGCAGTTGGGACATCTTAAGCTCCTACGAGCAGTACTTC.